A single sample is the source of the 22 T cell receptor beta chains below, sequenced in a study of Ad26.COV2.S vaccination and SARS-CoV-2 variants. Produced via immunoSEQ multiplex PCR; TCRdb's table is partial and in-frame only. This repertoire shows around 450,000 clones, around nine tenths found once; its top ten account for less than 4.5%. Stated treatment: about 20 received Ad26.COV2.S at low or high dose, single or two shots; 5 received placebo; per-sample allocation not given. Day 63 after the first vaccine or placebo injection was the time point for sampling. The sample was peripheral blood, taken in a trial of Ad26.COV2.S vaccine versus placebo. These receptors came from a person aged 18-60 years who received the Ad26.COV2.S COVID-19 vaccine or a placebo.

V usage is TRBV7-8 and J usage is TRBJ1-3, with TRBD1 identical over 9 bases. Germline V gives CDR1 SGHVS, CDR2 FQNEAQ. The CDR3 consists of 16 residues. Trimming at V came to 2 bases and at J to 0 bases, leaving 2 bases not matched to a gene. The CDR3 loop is CASSLMTGGSGNTIYF. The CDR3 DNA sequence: TGTGCCAGCAGCTTAATGACAGGGGGCTCTGGAAACACCATATATTTT.

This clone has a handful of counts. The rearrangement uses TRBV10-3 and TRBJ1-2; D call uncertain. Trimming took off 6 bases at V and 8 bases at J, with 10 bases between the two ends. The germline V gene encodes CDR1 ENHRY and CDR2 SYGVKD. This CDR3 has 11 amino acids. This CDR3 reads CAISVPGGYTF. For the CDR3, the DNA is TGTGCCATCAGCGTTCCAGGAGGCTACACCTTC.

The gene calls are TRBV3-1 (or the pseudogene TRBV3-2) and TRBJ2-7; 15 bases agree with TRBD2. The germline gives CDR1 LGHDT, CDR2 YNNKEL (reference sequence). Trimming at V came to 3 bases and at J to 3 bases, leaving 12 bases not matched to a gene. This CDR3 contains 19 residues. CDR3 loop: CASSQRTSGGAVNIYEQYF. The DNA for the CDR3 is TGTGCCAGCAGCCAGCGGACTAGCGGGGGGGCGGTAAACATCTACGAGCAGTACTTC.

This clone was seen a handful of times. In DNA, the CDR3 is TGTGCCAGCTCCCTTACCGCGACAGAACCAGGCTACACCTTC. Its protein product is CASSLTATEPGYTF. The V and J genes are TRBV18 and TRBJ1-2; D might be TRBD1 (5 bases). Germline CDR1 KGHSH, CDR2 LQKENI. V was cut by 6 bases and J by 8 bases, with 19 bases left in between. This CDR3 is built from 14 residues.

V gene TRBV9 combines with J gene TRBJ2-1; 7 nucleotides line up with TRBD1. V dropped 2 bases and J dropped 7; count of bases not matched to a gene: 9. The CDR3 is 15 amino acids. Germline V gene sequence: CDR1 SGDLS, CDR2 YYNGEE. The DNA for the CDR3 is TGTGCCAGCAGCGTCAGTCAGCAGGGGGAGAATGAGCAGTTCTTC. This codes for CASSVSQQGENEQFF.

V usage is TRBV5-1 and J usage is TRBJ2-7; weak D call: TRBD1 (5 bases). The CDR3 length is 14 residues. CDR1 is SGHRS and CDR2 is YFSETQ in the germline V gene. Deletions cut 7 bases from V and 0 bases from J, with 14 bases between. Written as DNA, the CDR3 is TGCGCCAGCGCCGGACAAACGAGCTCCTACGAGCAGTACTTC. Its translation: CASAGQTSSYEQYF.

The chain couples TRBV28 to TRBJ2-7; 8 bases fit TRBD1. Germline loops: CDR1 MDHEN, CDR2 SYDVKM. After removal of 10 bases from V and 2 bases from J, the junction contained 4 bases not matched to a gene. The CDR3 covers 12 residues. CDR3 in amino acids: CATGDRTYEQYF. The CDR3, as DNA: TGTGCCACCGGGGACAGGACCTACGAGCAGTACTTC.

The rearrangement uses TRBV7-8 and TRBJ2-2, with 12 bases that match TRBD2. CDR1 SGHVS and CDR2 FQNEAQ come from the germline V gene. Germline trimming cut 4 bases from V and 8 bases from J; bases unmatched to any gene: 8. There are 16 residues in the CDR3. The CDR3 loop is CASSWTSGDKFGELFF. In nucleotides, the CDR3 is TGTGCCAGCAGCTGGACTAGCGGGGACAAATTTGGGGAGCTGTTTTTT. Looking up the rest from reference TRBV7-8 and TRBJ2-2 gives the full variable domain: GAGVSQSPRYKVAKRGQDVALRCDPISGHVSLFWYQQALGQGPEFLTYFQNEAQLDKSGLPSDRFFAERPEGSVSTLKIQRTQQEDSAVYLCASSWTSGDKFGELFFGEGSRLTVL.

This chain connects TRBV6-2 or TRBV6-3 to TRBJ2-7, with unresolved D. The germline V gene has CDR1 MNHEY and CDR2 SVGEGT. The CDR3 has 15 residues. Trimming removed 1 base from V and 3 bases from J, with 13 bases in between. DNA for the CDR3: TGTGCCAGCAGTTACTTATCTGGGCTCCACTACGAGCAGTACTTC. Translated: CASSYLSGLHYEQYF.

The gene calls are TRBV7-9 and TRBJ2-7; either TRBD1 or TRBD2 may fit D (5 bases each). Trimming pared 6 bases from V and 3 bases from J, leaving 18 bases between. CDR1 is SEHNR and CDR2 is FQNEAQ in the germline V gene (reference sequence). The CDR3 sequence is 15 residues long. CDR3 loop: CASSIMAPGRYEQYF. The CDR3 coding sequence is TGTGCCAGCAGTATAATGGCCCCGGGACGCTACGAGCAGTACTTC.

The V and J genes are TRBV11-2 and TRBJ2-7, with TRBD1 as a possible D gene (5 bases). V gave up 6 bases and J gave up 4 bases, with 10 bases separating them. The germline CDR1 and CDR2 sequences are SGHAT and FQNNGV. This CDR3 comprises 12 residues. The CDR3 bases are TGTGCCAGCAGGTCCCAGGGTTACGAGCAGTACTTC. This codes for CASRSQGYEQYF.

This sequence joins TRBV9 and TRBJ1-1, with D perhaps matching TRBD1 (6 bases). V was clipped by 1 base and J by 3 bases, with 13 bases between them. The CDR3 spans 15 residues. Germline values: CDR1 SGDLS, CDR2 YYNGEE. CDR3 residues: CASSVKEQGYTEAFF. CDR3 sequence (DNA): TGTGCCAGCAGCGTAAAGGAGCAGGGGTACACTGAAGCTTTCTTT.

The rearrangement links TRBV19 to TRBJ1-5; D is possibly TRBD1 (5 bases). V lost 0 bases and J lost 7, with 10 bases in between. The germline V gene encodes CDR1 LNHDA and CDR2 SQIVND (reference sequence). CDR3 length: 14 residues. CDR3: CASSIEGAIQPQHF. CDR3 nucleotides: TGTGCCAGTAGTATAGAAGGGGCCATCCAGCCCCAGCATTTT.

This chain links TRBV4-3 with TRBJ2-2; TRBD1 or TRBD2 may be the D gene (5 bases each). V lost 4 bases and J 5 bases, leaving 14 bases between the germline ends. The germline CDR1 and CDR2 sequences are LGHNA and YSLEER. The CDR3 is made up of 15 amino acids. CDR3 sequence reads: CASSPRTGLTGELFF. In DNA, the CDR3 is TGCGCCAGCAGCCCACGTACAGGACTTACCGGGGAGCTGTTTTTT.

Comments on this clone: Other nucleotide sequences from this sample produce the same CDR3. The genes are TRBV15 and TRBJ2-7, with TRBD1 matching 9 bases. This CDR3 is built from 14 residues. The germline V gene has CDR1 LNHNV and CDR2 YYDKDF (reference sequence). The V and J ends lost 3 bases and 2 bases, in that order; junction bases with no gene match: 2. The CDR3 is CATSRDRGPYEQYF. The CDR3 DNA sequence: TGTGCCACCAGCAGGGACAGGGGACCCTACGAGCAGTACTTC.

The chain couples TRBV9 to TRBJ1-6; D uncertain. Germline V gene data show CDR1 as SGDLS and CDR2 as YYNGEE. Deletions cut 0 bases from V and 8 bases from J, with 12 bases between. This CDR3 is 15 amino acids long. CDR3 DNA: TGTGCCAGCAGCGTAGGCCACAGATTAGATTCACCCCTCCACTTT. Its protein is CASSVGHRLDSPLHF.

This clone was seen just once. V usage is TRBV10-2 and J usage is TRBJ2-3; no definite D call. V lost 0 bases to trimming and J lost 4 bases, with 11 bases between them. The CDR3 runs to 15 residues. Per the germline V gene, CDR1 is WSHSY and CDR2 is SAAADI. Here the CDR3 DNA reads TGCGCCAGCAGTGAGTCCGCCAGGCGCGCAGATACGCAGTATTTT. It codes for CASSESARRADTQYF.

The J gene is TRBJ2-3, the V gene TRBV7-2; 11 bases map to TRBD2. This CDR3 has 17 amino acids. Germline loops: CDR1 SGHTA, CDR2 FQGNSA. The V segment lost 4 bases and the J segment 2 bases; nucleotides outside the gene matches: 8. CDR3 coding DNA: TGTGCCAGCAGCTCTCCGACTAGCGGGGACTTCACAGATACGCAGTATTTT. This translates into CASSSPTSGDFTDTQYF.

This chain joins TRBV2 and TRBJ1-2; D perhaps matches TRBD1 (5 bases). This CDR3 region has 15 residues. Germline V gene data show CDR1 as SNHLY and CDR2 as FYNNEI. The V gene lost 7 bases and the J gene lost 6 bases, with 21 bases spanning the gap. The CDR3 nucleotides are TGTGCCAGCACCGTTTACCGATGGGACGGAGATGGCTACACCTTC. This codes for CASTVYRWDGDGYTF.

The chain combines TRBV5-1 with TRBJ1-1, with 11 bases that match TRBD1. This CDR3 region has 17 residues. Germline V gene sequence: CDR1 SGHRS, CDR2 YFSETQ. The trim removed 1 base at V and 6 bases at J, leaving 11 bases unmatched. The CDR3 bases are TGCGCCAGCAGCTTGACCATACCGGGACAGGGGGGAGCTGAAGCTTTCTTT. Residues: CASSLTIPGQGGAEAFF.

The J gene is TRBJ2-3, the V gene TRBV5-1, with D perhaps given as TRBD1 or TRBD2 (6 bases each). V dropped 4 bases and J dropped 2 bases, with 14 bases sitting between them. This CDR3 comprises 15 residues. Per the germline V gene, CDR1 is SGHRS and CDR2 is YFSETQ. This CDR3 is CASSPEGGNTDTQYF. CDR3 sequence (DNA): TGCGCCAGCAGCCCGGAGGGGGGCAACACAGATACGCAGTATTTT.

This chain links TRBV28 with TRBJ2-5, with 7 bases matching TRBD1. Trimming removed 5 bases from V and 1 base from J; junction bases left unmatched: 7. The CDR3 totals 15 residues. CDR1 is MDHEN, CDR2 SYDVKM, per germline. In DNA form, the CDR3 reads TGTGCCAGCAGTCCCACAGGGGTACTCCAAGAGACCCAGTACTTC. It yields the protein CASSPTGVLQETQYF.